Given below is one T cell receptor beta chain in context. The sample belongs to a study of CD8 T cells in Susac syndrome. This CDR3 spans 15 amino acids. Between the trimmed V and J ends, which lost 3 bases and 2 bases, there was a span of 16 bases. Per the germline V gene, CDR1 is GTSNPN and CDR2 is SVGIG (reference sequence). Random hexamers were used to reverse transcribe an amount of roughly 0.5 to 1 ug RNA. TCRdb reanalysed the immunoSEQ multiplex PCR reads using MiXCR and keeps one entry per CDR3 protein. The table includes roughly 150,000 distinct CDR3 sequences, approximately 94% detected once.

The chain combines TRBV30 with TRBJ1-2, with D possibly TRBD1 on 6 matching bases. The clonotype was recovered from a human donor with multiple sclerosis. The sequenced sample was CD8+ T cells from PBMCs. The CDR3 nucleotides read TGTGCCTGGAGGGGGCCTCGGACAGAAAACTATGGCTACACCTTC. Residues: CAWRGPRTENYGYTF.